What follows is one T cell receptor beta chain and its context. Its matching antigen is unknown. The record originates from a study of CXCR3-negative and CXCR3-positive naive CD8 T cells. Turning to the study itself: Collectively, the libraries yielded about 140 million TRB reads in total, at about 1.5 +/- 0.3 million per library. Whole-study findings and limits: CXCR3-positive naive cells had TRB CDR3s that were more hydrophobic than CXCR3-negative naive cells had. Diversity proved comparably high across both naive subsets and much lower in memory CD8+ cells. Naive cells that were CXCR3-negative or CXCR3-positive used TRBV-TRBJ genes alike, while memory cells diverged.

The authors gated naive CD8+ T cells as CD45RO-CCR7+CD27+CD95-. UMI-labeled TRB cDNA libraries were prepared by 5' RACE. TCRdb reanalyzed the 5' RACE reads, giving one entry per CDR3 protein sequence and no DNA. Seen in this sample are about 70,000 distinct CDR3 sequences; the ten most common clones hold approximately 0.71%. Material for sequencing was naive CXCR3+ CD8+ T cells from blood. The subset denotes: CD45RO-CCR7+CD27+CD95- naive CD8+ T cells expressing CXCR3 (TNR3+). This receptor was obtained from a human donor in good health. Some clones in this sample may be carry-over from other donors' samples.

CDR3 sequence: CASSFQGSGANVLTF. The gene calls are TRBV12-3 or TRBV12-4 and TRBJ2-6. CDR3 length: 15 amino acids.